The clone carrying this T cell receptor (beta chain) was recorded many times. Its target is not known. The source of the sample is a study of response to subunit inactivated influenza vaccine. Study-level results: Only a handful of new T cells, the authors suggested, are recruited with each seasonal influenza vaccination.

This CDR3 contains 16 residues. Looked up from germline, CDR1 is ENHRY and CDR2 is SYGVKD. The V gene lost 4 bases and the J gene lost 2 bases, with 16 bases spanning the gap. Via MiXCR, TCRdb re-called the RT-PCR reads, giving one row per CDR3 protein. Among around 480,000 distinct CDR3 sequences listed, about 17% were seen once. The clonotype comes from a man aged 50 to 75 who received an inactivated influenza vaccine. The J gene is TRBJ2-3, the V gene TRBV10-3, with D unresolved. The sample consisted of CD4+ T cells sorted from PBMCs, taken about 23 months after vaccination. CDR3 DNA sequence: TGTGCCATCAGTGCCCTGGCCAGAGGAAACACAGATACGCAGTATTTT. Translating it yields CAISALARGNTDTQYF.